The clone carrying this T cell receptor (beta chain) was seen only once. The junction departs from germline at one end; a sequencing error may be responsible. Method: immunoSEQ multiplex PCR; TCRdb's copy keeps in-frame clones and lacks some. The sample holds 40,000 to 55,000 clones, 88% seen once. The data stem from a study of cytomegalovirus exposure and HLA in healthy donors. The sample comprised PBMCs. The receptor was derived from a woman aged 25 to 39 in good health and CMV-seronegative.

In DNA, the CDR3 is TGTGCCAGTACCCCGAAACCGGGACAGGGGGGAGAGGTTTTT. It is translated as CASTPKPGQGGEVF. This chain uses TRBV19 with TRBJ1-1; 11 bases line up with TRBD1. Germline values: CDR1 LNHDA, CDR2 SQIVND (reference sequence). The CDR3 length is 14 residues.